Below, 24 T cell receptor beta chains from the same sample are listed, as sequenced in a study of Ad26.COV2.S vaccination and SARS-CoV-2 variants. The protocol was immunoSEQ multiplex PCR, while the TCRdb copy is restricted to in-frame clones and leaves out a portion. The sample has roughly 270,000 clones, over 75% seen once. Specified treatment: around 19 received Ad26.COV2.S at low or high dose, single or two shots; several received placebo; per-sample allocation not given. Samples analyzed were those drawn on day 63 after the first vaccine or placebo injection. The sample was peripheral blood, taken in a trial of Ad26.COV2.S vaccine versus placebo. These receptors were taken from a person between 18 and 59 years old who received the Ad26.COV2.S COVID-19 vaccine or a placebo.

This chain links TRBV27 with TRBJ1-1; 8 bases are shared with TRBD1. Trimming cost V 5 bases and J 2 bases; bases outside gene matches: 10. This CDR3 has 16 residues. CDR1 is MNHEY, CDR2 SMNVEV, per germline (reference sequence). CDR3 region: CASSPLRTGKNTEAFF. The DNA for the CDR3 is TGTGCCAGCAGTCCACTTCGGACAGGGAAAAACACTGAAGCTTTCTTT.

The chain uses TRBV11-2 and TRBJ1-1, with TRBD1 matching 7 bases. This CDR3 spans 15 amino acids. Trimming at V came to 5 bases and at J to 5 bases, leaving 11 bases not matched to a gene. Germline-derived CDR1 and CDR2 are SGHAT and FQNNGV. The CDR3, as DNA: TGTGCCAGCAGCAGAAGGACAGGTTCGGGGACTGAAGCTTTCTTT. Translated, it gives CASSRRTGSGTEAFF.

The chain recombines TRBV27 with TRBJ1-6; TRBD1 aligns across 8 bases. Germline V gene data show CDR1 as MNHEY and CDR2 as SMNVEV (reference sequence). CDR3 length: 14 residues. The trim removed 8 bases at V and 7 bases at J, leaving 7 bases unmatched. As DNA, the CDR3 is TGTGCCAGCTCAGGGACAGGATGGAATTCACCCCTCCACTTT. This encodes CASSGTGWNSPLHF.

The V call is TRBV6-6, the J call TRBJ2-2, with a weak D call TRBD2 (6 bases). V was clipped by 6 bases and J by 8 bases, with 16 bases between them. The CDR3 is made up of 14 amino acids. Germline-derived CDR1 and CDR2 are MNHNY and SVGAGI (reference sequence). The CDR3 reads CASRNPGLRGELFF. The CDR3 nucleotides are TGTGCCAGCAGGAACCCGGGACTCCGAGGGGAGCTGTTTTTT.

The chain carries TRBV20-1 and TRBJ1-2, with 7 bases identical to TRBD1. V lost 5 bases, J lost 8 bases, and 2 bases stayed unmatched. The CDR3 runs 10 residues. Germline assignment: CDR1 DFQATT and CDR2 SNEGSKA (reference sequence). Written as DNA, the CDR3 is TGCAGTGCTTTAGGGGGCGGCTACACCTTC. This codes for CSALGGGYTF.

The chain combines TRBV6-1 with TRBJ2-7; D is tentatively TRBD1 or TRBD2 (6 bases each). The CDR3 totals 17 residues. The V gene's germline CDR1 is MNHNS and CDR2 SASEGT. V was clipped by 0 bases and J by 6 bases, with 21 bases between them. DNA for the CDR3: TGTGCCAGCAGTGAAGCGTCCGGGACTCGGGGCAGGGGCGAGCAGTACTTC. Protein sequence: CASSEASGTRGRGEQYF.

The sample holds one count of this clone. V usage is TRBV3-1 (or the pseudogene TRBV3-2) and J usage is TRBJ2-7, with D unclear. This CDR3 region has 11 residues. V was shortened by 2 bases and J by 6 bases, with 5 bases between the two germline ends. The V gene's germline CDR1 is LGHDT and CDR2 YNNKEL (reference sequence). The CDR3 nucleotides read TGTGCCAGCAGCCAATGGGGCGAGCAGTACTTC. Translating it yields CASSQWGEQYF.

This chain joins TRBV7-9 and TRBJ1-2, with D possibly matching TRBD1 (5 bases). Looked up from germline, CDR1 is SEHNR and CDR2 is FQNEAQ (reference sequence). The CDR3 runs to 14 residues. V lost 4 bases, J lost 5 bases, and 14 bases lay in between. In DNA, the CDR3 is TGTGCCAGCAGCTCAGCTGTGGGACCTTATGGCTACACCTTC. Translating gives CASSSAVGPYGYTF.

This chain uses TRBV19 with TRBJ1-2; 7 nucleotides match TRBD1. The germline V gene has CDR1 LNHDA and CDR2 SQIVND (reference sequence). The CDR3 spans 14 residues. Unmatched junction bases numbered 9, after V lost 7 bases and J lost 4 bases. This CDR3 is CASTRQGLSYGYTF. The CDR3 nucleotides read TGTGCCAGTACCAGACAGGGTTTGAGCTATGGCTACACCTTC.

The chain employs TRBV10-2 and TRBJ1-2; D is uncertain. Germline lookup yields CDR1 WSHSY and CDR2 SAAADI. The length of the CDR3 is 13 residues. The V end was cut by 2 bases, the J end by 3 bases, with 7 bases between. CDR3 protein: CASSEIGDYGYTF. Written as DNA, the CDR3 is TGCGCCAGCAGTGAGATAGGTGACTATGGCTACACCTTC.

The CDR3 DNA reads TGTGCCAGCTCACCACCGAATTCAAGGACAGGGGGCTTTTACGAGCAGTACTTC. It specifies CASSPPNSRTGGFYEQYF. The V call is TRBV18, the J call TRBJ2-7; TRBD1 agrees at 11 bases. This CDR3 comprises 18 residues. V gave up 0 bases and J gave up 4 bases; unmatched junction bases: 11. Germline CDR1 is KGHSH and CDR2 is LQKENI.

This chain links TRBV30 with TRBJ2-1; 13 nucleotides line up with TRBD2. Germline loops: CDR1 GTSNPN, CDR2 SVGIG (reference sequence). V lost 3 bases to trimming and J lost 7 bases; unmatched junction nucleotides: 6. This CDR3 is 15 amino acids long. CDR3 in amino acids: CAWSWGLAGLNEQFF. The CDR3 DNA reads TGTGCCTGGAGCTGGGGACTAGCGGGGTTGAATGAGCAGTTCTTC.

The genes are TRBV11-2 and TRBJ2-2; 12 nucleotides align to TRBD2. This CDR3 is built from 16 residues. From germline, CDR1 is SGHAT and CDR2 FQNNGV. V was pared by 5 bases and J by 4 bases, with 5 bases of the junction left unmatched. In DNA, the CDR3 is TGTGCCAGCAGCCAGACTAGCGGGAGTTCCACCGGGGAGCTGTTTTTT. As protein: CASSQTSGSSTGELFF.

The genes are TRBV5-1 and TRBJ2-1; D is ambiguous. V lost 0 bases to trimming and J lost 1 base, with 11 bases between them. Germline V gene sequence: CDR1 SGHRS, CDR2 YFSETQ. The CDR3 has 16 residues. This CDR3 reads CASSLDPASSYNEQFF. DNA of the CDR3: TGCGCCAGCAGCTTGGATCCAGCTAGTTCCTACAATGAGCAGTTCTTC.

This clone has just a few counts. V and J are TRBV15 and TRBJ1-5; D uncertain. The CDR3 length is 12 residues. Trimming took 0 bases from V and 5 from J, leaving 2 bases between them. CDR1 and CDR2 from the germline V gene are LNHNV and YYDKDF (reference sequence). The CDR3 reads CATSRDDQPQHF. In nucleotides, the CDR3 is TGTGCCACCAGCAGAGACGATCAGCCCCAGCATTTT.

The chain couples TRBV28 to TRBJ1-4, with 8 bases that match TRBD1. Unmatched junction bases numbered 17, after V lost 3 bases and J lost 5 bases. There are 19 residues in the CDR3. The germline CDR1 and CDR2 sequences are MDHEN and SYDVKM. The CDR3 bases are TGTGCCAGCAGTTTCCCCCCCTTGGACAGGGAGGATAAAAATGAAAAACTGTTTTTT. Its translation is CASSFPPLDREDKNEKLFF.

The chain links TRBV6-5 to TRBJ2-1; D is ambiguous. The CDR3 sequence is 13 residues long. The ends were cut back, 2 bases at V and 4 bases at J, with 6 bases in the middle. CDR1 is MNHEY, CDR2 SVGAGI, per germline. In nucleotides, the CDR3 is TGTGCCAGCAGTTACAGCGAGTACAATGAGCAGTTCTTC. The encoded protein is CASSYSEYNEQFF.

This clone was recorded only once. The chain uses TRBV6-5 and TRBJ1-1; TRBD1 matches at 8 bases. The CDR3 sequence is 15 residues long. Germline CDR1 and CDR2: MNHEY and SVGAGI. The junction had 8 bases not matched to a gene; V was cut back by 7 bases and J by 1 base. CDR3 bases: TGTGCCAGCACCACAGGGGGGTATAGGAACACTGAAGCTTTCTTT. Translated: CASTTGGYRNTEAFF.

The chain couples TRBV9 to TRBJ2-5; a possible D gene is TRBD2 (5 bases). V was cut by 3 bases and J by 4 bases, with 13 bases left in between. Germline lookup yields CDR1 SGDLS and CDR2 YYNGEE. The length of the CDR3 is 14 residues. The CDR3 sequence: CASSAGSSTETQYF. CDR3 DNA sequence: TGTGCCAGCAGCGCGGGAAGTAGCACAGAGACCCAGTACTTC.

The rearrangement links TRBV19 to TRBJ2-5; the D call may be TRBD1 or TRBD2 (7 bases each). Germline V gene lookup returns CDR1 LNHDA and CDR2 SQIVND (reference sequence). This CDR3 has 13 amino acids. CDR3 amino acids: CSTQGGLGETQYF. The CDR3 DNA reads TGTTCCACGCAGGGGGGGCTAGGAGAGACCCAGTACTTC.

V usage is TRBV3-1 (or the pseudogene TRBV3-2) and J usage is TRBJ1-1; no definite D call. CDR3 length: 12 amino acids. Trimming took 3 bases from V and 4 from J, leaving 6 bases between them. The germline gives CDR1 LGHDT, CDR2 YNNKEL (reference sequence). CDR3 bases: TGTGCCAGCAGCCAGGGAACCACTGAAGCTTTCTTT. This sequence encodes CASSQGTTEAFF.

This clone was seen more than once but under ten times. CDR3 coding DNA: TGTGCCAGTAGCCGCGGGGACCACTACGAGCAGTACTTC. This sequence encodes CASSRGDHYEQYF. This chain joins TRBV19 and TRBJ2-7, with TRBD2 as a possible D gene (6 bases). The CDR3 length is 13 residues. In germline, CDR1 is LNHDA, CDR2 SQIVND (reference sequence). The V end lost 6 bases, the J end lost 3 bases, and 12 bases lay between the germline ends.

The rearrangement uses TRBV4-1 and TRBJ1-1, with D unresolved. V was clipped by 0 bases and J by 4 bases, with 6 bases between them. Germline lookup yields CDR1 MGHRA and CDR2 YSYEKL. The CDR3 spans 13 residues. The CDR3 DNA follows: TGCGCCAGCAGCCAAGATTGGGGCACTGAAGCTTTCTTT. Amino acid sequence: CASSQDWGTEAFF.

V is TRBV10-3 and J is TRBJ2-7; no clear D. CDR1 and CDR2 from the germline V gene are ENHRY and SYGVKD. V was clipped by 4 bases and J by 5 bases, with 18 bases between them. The CDR3 spans 15 residues. In nucleotides, the CDR3 is TGTGCCATCAGTGGCCCTCAGAAGACATCCGACGAGCAGTACTTC. Translating it yields CAISGPQKTSDEQYF.